The 3 T cell receptor beta chains given below trace back to one sample, sequenced in a study of cytomegalovirus exposure and HLA in healthy donors (TCRdb year 2017). Library preparation was by the immunoSEQ multiplex PCR assay. TCRdb carries this immuneACCESS record with in-frame sequences only. Its versions omit some clonotypes, under half of them owing to an unresolved V gene in the studies checked, with the rest unexplained. Present in this sample are about 250,000 clones, roughly 87% of which were seen just once. The top ten hold around 11% of the sample. The sequencing sample was made of PBMCs. The receptor set was obtained from a man aged 18 to 29 in good health and CMV-seropositive.

CDR3 DNA: TGTGCCAGCAGCTTCTACGAGCAGTACTTC. Its protein product is CASSFYEQYF. This rearrangement joins TRBV5-6 to TRBJ2-7; no clear D. Germline-derived CDR1 and CDR2 are SGHDT and YYEEEE. The V end was cut by 2 bases, the J end by 3 bases, with 0 bases between. CDR3 length: 10 residues.

This sequence joins TRBV2 and TRBJ2-3; 11 bases are shared with TRBD2. V was pared by 2 bases and J by 3 bases, with 4 bases of the junction left unmatched. CDR3 size: 16 residues. Germline CDR1 reads SNHLY; CDR2 reads FYNNEI. Here the CDR3 DNA reads TGTGCCAGCAGTGAAAGTACTAGCGGGAGAACAGATACGCAGTATTTT. This encodes CASSESTSGRTDTQYF.

This clone has a single count. This chain connects TRBV14 to TRBJ1-1; D gene uncertain. The V gene lost 0 bases and the J gene lost 5 bases, with 7 bases spanning the gap. The CDR3 is made up of 13 amino acids. Looked up from germline, CDR1 is SGHDN and CDR2 is FVKESK. CDR3 DNA sequence: TGTGCCAGCAGCCAAGATTTTCGGACTGAAGCTTTCTTT. Protein: CASSQDFRTEAFF.